Following are 32 T cell receptor beta chains from one sample sequenced in a study of neurological immune-mediated disorders. TCRdb re-called the 5' RACE reads with MiXCR, one entry per CDR3 protein. The repertoire holds some 65,000 distinct CDR3 sequences, with approximately 4.1% as singletons. The sample comprised PBMCs. These receptors all stem from a man in his fifties or sixties with multiple sclerosis.

This clonotype was seen only a few times. The chain employs TRBV5-6 and TRBJ2-1, with 9 positions matching TRBD2. The ends lost 0 bases at V and 14 bases at J; junction bases unmatched: 6. This CDR3 is 13 amino acids long. Germline values: CDR1 SGHDT, CDR2 YYEEEE. The CDR3 region is CASSLELAGEKFF. CDR3 DNA: TGTGCCAGCAGCTTGGAACTAGCGGGCGAGAAGTTCTTC.

This clonotype has at least ten counts. The chain has TRBV7-6 and TRBJ2-4; D unresolved. CDR1 is SGHVS and CDR2 is FNYEAQ in the germline V gene. Trimming cost V 4 bases and J 8 bases, with 12 bases left between them. The CDR3 contains 13 residues. CDR3 residues: CASSSRLSDIQYF. DNA of the CDR3: TGTGCCAGCAGCTCAAGATTAAGCGACATTCAGTACTTC.

Details on this clonotype: The junction differs from germline at one of its ends, possibly a read error. The chain uses TRBV18 and TRBJ1-2, with TRBD1 as a possible D gene (6 bases). The CDR3 totals 14 residues. Germline-derived CDR1 and CDR2 are KGHSH and LQKENI. The CDR3 DNA reads as TGTGCCAGCTCGCCACGGGCAGGGGAAGGTGGCTACACCTTC. This codes for CASSPRAGEGGYTF.

This clonotype was counted at least ten times. The CDR3 nucleotides are TGTGCCAGCAGCCTCCAGGGGACTGGGGCCAACGTCCTGACTTTC. It yields the protein CASSLQGTGANVLTF. The genes are TRBV7-2 and TRBJ2-6, with a tentative D call TRBD1 (6 bases). The CDR3 has 15 amino acids. Germline CDR1 SGHTA, CDR2 FQGNSA. The V end was cut by 5 bases, the J end by 2 bases, with 10 bases between.

The sample holds many counts of this clonotype. The rearrangement uses TRBV5-5 and TRBJ1-2, with TRBD1 matching over 8 bases. J lost 10 bases, V lost 3 bases, and 8 bases had no gene match. The CDR3 is 13 amino acids. In germline, CDR1 is SGHKS, CDR2 YYEKEE (reference sequence). The CDR3 reads CASSSRTGRDYTF. CDR3 sequence (DNA): TGTGCCAGCAGCTCCCGGACAGGGCGGGACTACACCTTC.

The table lists this clonotype with a few counts. This chain connects TRBV20-1 to TRBJ1-1, with a weak D call TRBD1 (5 bases). Germline lookup yields CDR1 DFQATT and CDR2 SNEGSKA (reference sequence). This CDR3 has 14 amino acids. The ends were cut back, 3 bases at V and 1 base at J, with 12 bases in the middle. DNA for the CDR3: TGCAGTGCTAGCTTGGGACGGGGGAACACTGAAGCTTTCTTT. Amino acids: CSASLGRGNTEAFF.

The sample holds many counts of this clonotype. The rearrangement links TRBV5-1 to TRBJ2-3; 9 positions match TRBD2. This CDR3 region has 16 residues. Germline V gene data show CDR1 as SGHRS and CDR2 as YFSETQ. Unmatched junction bases numbered 4, after V lost 1 base and J lost 1 base. CDR3 bases: TGCGCCAGCAGCTTGCCTAGCGGGGCCCGCACAGATACGCAGTATTTT. Protein product: CASSLPSGARTDTQYF.

This clonotype was recorded many times. V usage is TRBV24-1 and J usage is TRBJ2-2; D might be TRBD1 or TRBD2, each matching 5 bases. V lost 5 bases, J lost 7 bases, and 13 bases lay in between. Germline CDR1 KGHDR, CDR2 SFDVKD. This CDR3 has 14 residues. CDR3 in DNA: TGTGCCACCAGTGCAAGGGGAGCCGGCGGGGAGCTGTTTTTT. This gives the protein CATSARGAGGELFF.

This clonotype was seen many times. The chain recombines TRBV7-9 with TRBJ2-2, with D uncertain. Germline values: CDR1 SEHNR, CDR2 FQNEAQ (reference sequence). The CDR3 consists of 12 residues. Deletions cut 5 bases from V and 4 bases from J, with 5 bases between. As DNA, the CDR3 is TGTGCCAGCAGCGCATTCACCGGGGAGCTGTTTTTT. Protein product: CASSAFTGELFF.

Ten or more counts support this clonotype. The gene calls are TRBV20-1 and TRBJ2-7, with a weak D call TRBD1 (6 bases). The CDR3 is 14 amino acids. The germline gives CDR1 DFQATT, CDR2 SNEGSKA (reference sequence). Trimming left V 3 bases short and J 0 bases short, with 12 bases between. CDR3 residues: CSASYRAYSYEQYV. The CDR3 DNA reads TGCAGTGCTAGCTACAGGGCCTACTCCTACGAGCAGTACGTC.

This clonotype was seen many times. The rearrangement links TRBV4-1 to TRBJ2-6; 8 bases are shared with TRBD1. The CDR3 is made up of 17 amino acids. Trimming took 3 bases from V and 0 from J; bases not matched to a gene: 4. CDR1 and CDR2 from the germline V gene are MGHRA and YSYEKL. The CDR3 DNA reads as TGCGCCAGCAGCCAGGACAGGGCCAGCTCTGGGGCCAACGTCCTGACTTTC. It is translated as CASSQDRASSGANVLTF.

This clonotype was counted many times. The rearrangement uses TRBV20-1 and TRBJ2-1, with 8 bases identical to TRBD1. The CDR3 spans 15 residues. In germline, CDR1 is DFQATT, CDR2 SNEGSKA (reference sequence). The J segment lost 4 bases and the V segment lost 0 bases, leaving 5 bases of the junction unmatched. CDR3 in DNA: TGCAGTGCTAGAGATATGACAGGGGTATACAATGAGCAGTTCTTC. It translates to CSARDMTGVYNEQFF.

This clonotype was counted at least ten times. This rearrangement joins TRBV5-1 to TRBJ2-1; 8 positions agree with TRBD1. The CDR3 is 15 amino acids. Trimming cost V 4 bases and J 8 bases; bases outside gene matches: 11. Germline CDR1 is SGHRS and CDR2 is YFSETQ. CDR3: CASSLSDRDGDEQFF. CDR3 sequence (DNA): TGCGCCAGCAGCCTGTCGGACAGGGATGGGGATGAGCAGTTCTTC.

At least ten counts were recorded for this clonotype. This chain connects TRBV2 to TRBJ2-5; possible D gene TRBD1, 6 bases. CDR1 and CDR2 from the germline V gene are SNHLY and FYNNEI. V dropped 0 bases and J dropped 6 bases, with 11 bases sitting between them. The length of the CDR3 is 14 residues. DNA of the CDR3: TGTGCCAGCAGTGAAGCGAGGGGGTCCCAGACCCAGTACTTC. Translating it yields CASSEARGSQTQYF.

This clonotype came up a few times. This chain joins TRBV5-1 and TRBJ1-1; D not resolved. Trimming left V 4 bases short and J 8 bases short, with 15 bases between. From germline, CDR1 is SGHRS and CDR2 YFSETQ. The CDR3 spans 13 residues. CDR3 bases: TGCGCCAGCAGCATGACTGTTAATACAGAAGCTTTCTTT. As protein: CASSMTVNTEAFF.

This clonotype was detected many times. The V call is TRBV13, the J call TRBJ2-7, with D maybe TRBD2 (5 bases). The CDR3 covers 14 residues. Per germline, CDR1 PRHDT and CDR2 FYEKMQ (reference sequence). The V and J ends lost 5 bases and 0 bases respectively, with 11 bases between them. In nucleotides, the CDR3 is TGTGCCAGCAGCCCTTCTAGCATCTCCTACGAGCAGTACTTC. This sequence encodes CASSPSSISYEQYF.

In this sample, this clonotype turned up many times. V gene TRBV5-1 combines with J gene TRBJ1-1; D is ambiguous. CDR3 length: 12 amino acids. Trimming pared 0 bases from V and 8 bases from J, leaving 8 bases between. The germline V gene has CDR1 SGHRS and CDR2 YFSETQ. The DNA of the CDR3 is TGCGCCAGCAGCTTGGTCGCCGGGGAAGCTTTCTTT. Translated, it gives CASSLVAGEAFF. The full variable domain, rest sourced from reference TRBV5-1 and TRBJ1-1, is KAGVTQTPRYLIKTRGQQVTLSCSPISGHRSVSWYQQTPGQGLQFLFEYFSETQRNKGNFPGRFSGRQFSNSRSEMNVSTLELGDSALYLCASSLVAGEAFFGQGTRLTVV.

The chain links TRBV5-1 to TRBJ1-1, with 9 bases aligning to TRBD1. The junction had 8 bases not matched to a gene; V was cut back by 7 bases and J by 4 bases. The CDR3 totals 14 residues. From germline, CDR1 is SGHRS and CDR2 YFSETQ. CDR3 coding DNA: TGCGCCAGCCTCCCGGGGACAGGGTTCACTGAAGCTTTCTTT. Translated, it gives CASLPGTGFTEAFF.

Ten or more counts support this clonotype. The rearrangement links TRBV24-1 to TRBJ2-5; D is unclear. This CDR3 comprises 14 residues. The germline V gene has CDR1 KGHDR and CDR2 SFDVKD. The V end was cut by 2 bases, the J end by 2 bases, with 8 bases between. CDR3 sequence (DNA): TGTGCCACCAGTGATTCCAGGAGTCAAGAGACCCAGTACTTC. Amino acids: CATSDSRSQETQYF.

This sequence joins TRBV10-3 and TRBJ2-2; a weak D match, TRBD1 (5 bases). The CDR3 sequence is 17 residues long. Germline CDR1 is ENHRY and CDR2 is SYGVKD. V was cut by 0 bases and J by 7 bases, with 18 bases left in between. CDR3 nucleotide sequence: TGTGCCATCAGTGAGTCGAGAGGAAGGGGTTCCCACGGGGAGCTGTTTTTT. The encoded protein is CAISESRGRGSHGELFF.

This clonotype was counted many times. This chain uses TRBV6-1 with TRBJ2-7, with 7 bases lining up with TRBD1. Germline V gene lookup returns CDR1 MNHNS and CDR2 SASEGT. V lost 3 bases to trimming and J lost 2 bases; unmatched junction nucleotides: 4. The CDR3 loop spans 14 amino acids. The CDR3 DNA sequence: TGTGCCAGCAGTGAGACAGGGTGGGCCTACGAGCAGTACGTC. This sequence encodes CASSETGWAYEQYV.

This clonotype was seen only a few times. Because the CDR3 is missing its conserved closing phenylalanine or tryptophan, this is likely a read error. The J gene is TRBJ2-3, the V gene TRBV5-1; the match to TRBD2 covers 12 bases. Germline values: CDR1 SGHRS, CDR2 YFSETQ. After removal of 7 bases from V and 1 base from J, the junction contained 19 bases not matched to a gene. The CDR3 covers 20 residues. The CDR3 region has the DNA TGCGCCAGCTTTCAGACTAGCGGGGGAAAACTAGCTGAGCGCACAGATACGCAGTATCTT. This codes for CASFQTSGGKLAERTDTQYL.

In its sample, this clonotype was seen once. At one end the junction does not follow the germline gene, possibly because of a read error. The rearrangement uses TRBV5-6 and TRBJ1-5; D gene uncertain. Germline V gene data show CDR1 as SGHDT and CDR2 as YYEEEE. This CDR3 has 14 residues. CDR3 sequence (DNA): TGTGCCAGCAGCTTGCATGGGAGTAATCAGCCCCAGAATTTT. This translates into CASSLHGSNQPQNF.

Many counts were recorded for this clonotype. The chain recombines TRBV20-1 with TRBJ1-1; 8 nucleotides line up with TRBD1. V was pared by 6 bases and J by 6 bases, with 6 bases of the junction left unmatched. This CDR3 has 12 residues. Germline loops: CDR1 DFQATT, CDR2 SNEGSKA (reference sequence). The CDR3 DNA is TGCAGTGCCAGGACAGGGCGGGCTGAAGCTTTCTTT. This gives the protein CSARTGRAEAFF.

The J gene is TRBJ1-6, the V gene TRBV15, with unresolved D. The CDR3 is made up of 12 amino acids. Germline loops: CDR1 LNHNV, CDR2 YYDKDF (reference sequence). Trimming cost V 1 base and J 7 bases, with 2 bases left between them. CDR3 bases: TGTGCCACCAGCAGAGGGAATTCACCCCTCCACTTT. Translated: CATSRGNSPLHF.

This clonotype occurred many times. The V and J genes are TRBV20-1 and TRBJ2-1; D is perhaps TRBD1 (5 bases). Trimming shortened V by 2 bases and J by 0 bases, and 11 bases separated the two germline ends. Looked up from germline, CDR1 is DFQATT and CDR2 is SNEGSKA (reference sequence). The CDR3 is 15 amino acids. In DNA form, the CDR3 reads TGCAGTGCTAGACGGTTTGACAGCTCCTACAATGAGCAGTTCTTC. Its protein product is CSARRFDSSYNEQFF.

This clonotype was counted ten times or more. The chain employs TRBV12-3 or TRBV12-4 and TRBJ2-2; D call uncertain. Trimming shortened V by 5 bases and J by 6 bases, and 13 bases separated the two germline ends. The CDR3 has 14 residues. The CDR3 nucleotides are TGTGCCAGCAGTGGTTTGTGGGCGGCCGGGGAGCTGTTTTTT. Protein product: CASSGLWAAGELFF.

This clonotype was counted at least ten times. This sequence joins TRBV20-1 and TRBJ2-4; D is undetermined. This CDR3 is 17 amino acids long. Trimming took 0 bases from V and 3 from J, leaving 18 bases between them. In germline, CDR1 is DFQATT, CDR2 SNEGSKA (reference sequence). The CDR3 coding sequence is TGCAGTGCTAGAGAACAACCTTCAGCTTTTAGCAAAAACATTCAGTACTTC. Encoded protein: CSAREQPSAFSKNIQYF.

This clonotype was counted ten times or more. The rearrangement uses TRBV7-2 and TRBJ2-3, with TRBD1 as a possible D gene (6 bases). V was shortened by 4 bases and J by 0 bases, with 17 bases between the two germline ends. The CDR3 is made up of 17 amino acids. Germline V gene data show CDR1 as SGHTA and CDR2 as FQGNSA. CDR3 nucleotides: TGTGCCAGCAGCTCTACAGTCAGGGGCCTAAGCACAGATACGCAGTATTTT. It codes for CASSSTVRGLSTDTQYF.

This clonotype was counted ten times or more. V and J are TRBV11-2 and TRBJ2-5, with D perhaps TRBD1 or TRBD2 (5 bases each). The germline V gene has CDR1 SGHAT and CDR2 FQNNGV. The CDR3 sequence is 14 residues long. Between the trimmed V and J ends, which lost 2 bases and 5 bases, there was a span of 12 bases. The CDR3 nucleotides are TGTGCCAGCAGCTTAATGAGGGGCCGGGAGACCCAGTACTTC. Translating it yields CASSLMRGRETQYF.

This clonotype was observed many times. The chain is built from TRBV7-9 and TRBJ1-3; D is possibly TRBD1 (5 bases). The CDR3 totals 16 residues. V gave up 5 bases and J gave up 0 bases, with 14 bases separating them. Germline lookup yields CDR1 SEHNR and CDR2 FQNEAQ (reference sequence). In nucleotides, the CDR3 is TGTGCCAGCAGCCTCCGGGGCACCTTCTCTGGAAACACCATATATTTT. The encoded protein is CASSLRGTFSGNTIYF.

Many counts were recorded for this clonotype. The chain uses TRBV12-3 or TRBV12-4 and TRBJ1-1; the D is unclear. This CDR3 has 11 residues. The V gene lost 6 bases and the J gene lost 4 bases, with 6 bases spanning the gap. Here the CDR3 reads CASRYSTEAFF. The CDR3 DNA is TGTGCCAGCAGGTACAGCACTGAAGCTTTCTTT.